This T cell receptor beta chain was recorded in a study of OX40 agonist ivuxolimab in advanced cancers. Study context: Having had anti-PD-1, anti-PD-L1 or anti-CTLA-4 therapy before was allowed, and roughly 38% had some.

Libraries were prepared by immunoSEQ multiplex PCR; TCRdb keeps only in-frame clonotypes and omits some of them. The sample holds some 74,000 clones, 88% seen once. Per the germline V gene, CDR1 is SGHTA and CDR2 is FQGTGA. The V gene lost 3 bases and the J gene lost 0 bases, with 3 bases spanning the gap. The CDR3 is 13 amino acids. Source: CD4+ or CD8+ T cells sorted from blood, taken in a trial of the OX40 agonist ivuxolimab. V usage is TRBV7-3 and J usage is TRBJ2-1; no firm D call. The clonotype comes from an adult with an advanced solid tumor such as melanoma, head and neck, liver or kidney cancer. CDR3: CASSFSSYNEQFF. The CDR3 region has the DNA TGTGCCAGCAGCTTCAGCTCCTACAATGAGCAGTTCTTC.